This is a list of T cell receptor beta chains from one sample in a study of technical replicates of blood from a few donors. Repertoires were generated with immunoSEQ multiplex PCR, while TCRdb's copy carries only in-frame clones and drops some. The data hold about 44,000 clones, with approximately 96% observed a single time. Source material: T cells isolated from PBMCs. The receptors here all came from a human donor in good health. Each CDR3 is given with its conserved first and last residue. A D gene is named only where the DNA matches it firmly. Part of the rows lack a size; the others show once, few, many or a class for expanded clones.

>.|TRBV25-1|TRBJ2-1|TRBD2
TGTGCCAGCAGCCTCGGAGCGGGAGAGCAGTTCTTC
CASSLGAGEQFF
>.|TRBV10-3|TRBJ1-5|.
TGTGCCATCAGTGAGTTCCAGGGAGGAGAGCAGCCCCAGCATTTT
CAISEFQGGEQPQHF
>.|TRBV7-2|TRBJ1-1|.
TGTGCCAGCAGCTTAAGGCCAGGGCTGATGGCTTTCTTT
CASSLRPGLMAFF
>.|TRBV28|TRBJ2-1|.
TGTGCCAGCAGTTTACTATCTAGCTACTACAATGAGCAGTTCTTC
CASSLLSSYYNEQFF
>.|TRBV6-6|TRBJ1-1|TRBD1
TGTGCCAGCAGTTACAGCGACAGGGTGGGGACTGAAGCTTTCTTT
CASSYSDRVGTEAFF
>once|TRBV4-3|TRBJ2-5|TRBD1
TGCGCCAGCAGCCAAGAATGGGGACAGGGACGGACCCAGTACTTC
CASSQEWGQGRTQYF
>.|TRBV29-1|TRBJ2-5|.
TGCAGCGTTGGCAGGGGAGAGACCCAGTACTTC
CSVGRGETQYF
>.|TRBV4-2|TRBJ2-7|TRBD2
TGTGCCAGCAGCCTTTGGACTAGCGGCGCCTACGAGCAGTACTTC
CASSLWTSGAYEQYF
>.|TRBV11-3|TRBJ1-1|.
TGTGCCAGCAGCCCAGACACGAGTCAAGAAGCTTTCTTT
CASSPDTSQEAFF
>.|TRBV6-1|TRBJ2-1|.
TGTGCCAGCAGTGAAAGCGGCGCCTACAATGAGCAGTTCTTC
CASSESGAYNEQFF
>.|TRBV6-5|TRBJ1-1|.
TGTGCCAGCAGTTACCCGATTGGGATACAGGGCTGGGGAGCTTTCTTT
CASSYPIGIQGWGAFF
>.|TRBV6-5|TRBJ1-4|.
TGTGCCAGCAGTTACTCGGTAAACCAGGGAAAACTGTTTTTT
CASSYSVNQGKLFF
>.|TRBV6-1|TRBJ1-2|.
TGTGCCAGCAGTGAAGGTGGGGCTTACTATGGCTACACCTTC
CASSEGGAYYGYTF
>.|TRBV30|TRBJ2-3|.
TGTGCCTGGAGTGTCGGTAGCACAGATACGCAGTATTTT
CAWSVGSTDTQYF
>once|TRBV9|TRBJ2-2|.
TGTGCCAGCAGCGTAGCACTAGCGAACACCGGGGAGCTGTTTTTT
CASSVALANTGELFF